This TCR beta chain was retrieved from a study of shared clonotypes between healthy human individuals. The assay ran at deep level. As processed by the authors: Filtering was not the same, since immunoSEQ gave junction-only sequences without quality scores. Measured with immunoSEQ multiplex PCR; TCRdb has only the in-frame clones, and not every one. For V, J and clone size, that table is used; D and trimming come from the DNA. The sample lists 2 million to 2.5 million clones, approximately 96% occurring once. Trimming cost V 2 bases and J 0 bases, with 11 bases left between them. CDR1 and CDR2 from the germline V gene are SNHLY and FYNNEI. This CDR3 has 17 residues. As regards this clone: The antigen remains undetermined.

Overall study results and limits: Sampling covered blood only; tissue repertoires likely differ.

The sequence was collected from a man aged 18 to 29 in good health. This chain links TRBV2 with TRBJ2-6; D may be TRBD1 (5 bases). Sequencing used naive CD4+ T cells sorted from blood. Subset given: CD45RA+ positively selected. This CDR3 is CASSENRGLSGANVLTF. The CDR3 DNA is TGTGCCAGCAGTGAAAATAGGGGTCTCTCTGGGGCCAACGTCCTGACTTTC.